This T cell receptor (beta chain) was captured in a study of blood T cell repertoires in COVID-19. J gave up 5 bases and V 1 base, and 7 bases lay outside the gene matches. The CDR3 totals 15 residues. Per germline, CDR1 GTSNPN and CDR2 SVGIG (reference sequence). Original methodology: Scientists estimated how many nucleated cells there were by amplifying reference gene primers. Clones were sequenced by immunoSEQ multiplex PCR, and TCRdb holds only the in-frame ones, with some missing. V, J and clone size derive from that table, while D and trimming were established from the DNA sequence. The sample lists hundreds of thousands of clones, approximately 83% occurring once. This clone was picked up a small number of times.

The gene calls are TRBV30 and TRBJ1-4, with TRBD1 matching over 7 bases. The TCR sequence derives from a young woman who had recovered from COVID-19. Sequencing was done on a sample of peripheral blood. This CDR3 is CAWSALDRRNEKLFF. As DNA, the CDR3 is TGTGCCTGGAGTGCGCTGGACAGGCGAAATGAAAAACTGTTTTTT.